These 2 T cell receptor beta chains were sequenced from one sample in a study of PD-1 blockade in classical Hodgkin lymphoma. No patient escaped relapse after autologous stem cell transplantation, and brentuximab vedotin exposure varied. Assay used: immunoSEQ multiplex PCR; TCRdb lists only in-frame clones, some missing. This table has 95,000 to 100,000 clones, around 89% appearing once. This specimen was peripheral blood mononuclear cells (PBMCs), taken before the second cycle of nivolumab. These receptors all come from a human donor with classical Hodgkin lymphoma.

V is TRBV19 and J is TRBJ1-3; no firm D call. Trimming stripped 6 bases from V and 0 bases from J, with 9 bases between. Germline values: CDR1 LNHDA, CDR2 SQIVND (reference sequence). This CDR3 is built from 14 residues. The CDR3 spells CASRTDYSGNTIYF. The CDR3 nucleotides are TGTGCCAGTAGGACGGACTACTCTGGAAACACCATATATTTT.

This clone was detected once. The genes are TRBV6-5 and TRBJ1-2; 9 bases line up with TRBD1. The V gene end was trimmed by 5 bases and the J gene end by 7 bases; junction bases not matched to a gene: 8. The CDR3 contains 14 residues. Germline loops: CDR1 MNHEY, CDR2 SVGAGI. DNA of the CDR3: TGTGCCAGCAGTCGGGACAGGGCGGGGGTTGGCTACACCTTC. This sequence encodes CASSRDRAGVGYTF.